The 26 T cell receptor beta chains listed next were all sequenced from one sample in a study of T cell responses to AZD1222 COVID-19 vaccine. The method was immunoSEQ multiplex PCR; TCRdb's version includes in-frame clones alone and lacks a portion of them. Altogether some 150,000 clones are present, 80% to 90% being singletons, with the ten largest covering 8%. The sample in question was peripheral blood, obtained on day 0 of AZD1222 vaccination. The receptor set was obtained from an adult in good health.

This chain uses TRBV11-3 with TRBJ2-7, with D perhaps matching TRBD1 (6 bases). The CDR3 runs to 13 residues. Germline V gene sequence: CDR1 SGHNT, CDR2 YENEEA. The V end was cut by 1 base, the J end by 3 bases, with 7 bases between. The CDR3 sequence: CASSLGRGYEQYF. CDR3 DNA: TGTGCCAGCAGCTTAGGCAGGGGCTACGAGCAGTACTTC.

The chain is built from TRBV6-5 and TRBJ1-1, with 7 nucleotides matching TRBD1. This CDR3 spans 14 amino acids. The germline CDR1 and CDR2 sequences are MNHEY and SVGAGI. V dropped 5 bases and J dropped 4; count of bases not matched to a gene: 7. This CDR3 is CASSRTGVGTEAFF. The CDR3 DNA sequence: TGTGCCAGCAGTCGCACAGGGGTTGGCACTGAAGCTTTCTTT.

This chain joins TRBV6-5 and TRBJ2-1; 12 positions agree with TRBD2. Germline V gene sequence: CDR1 MNHEY, CDR2 SVGAGI. The CDR3 extends over 15 amino acids. V was pared by 2 bases and J by 10 bases, with 6 bases of the junction left unmatched. The CDR3 coding sequence is TGTGCCAGCAGTTACCGGACTAGCGGGGTGGTGGAGCAGTTCTTC. Amino acids: CASSYRTSGVVEQFF.

This clone was seen just once. The chain employs TRBV4-1 and TRBJ1-3; D may be TRBD1 (5 bases). The germline V and J ends were trimmed by 0 bases and 4 bases, with 10 bases remaining between them. There are 15 residues in the CDR3. The V gene's germline CDR1 is MGHRA and CDR2 YSYEKL. This CDR3 is CASSQDGGEGNTIYF. The CDR3 nucleotides are TGCGCCAGCAGCCAAGATGGGGGGGAGGGAAACACCATATATTTT.

This sequence joins TRBV6-5 and TRBJ2-2, with D perhaps matching TRBD1 or TRBD2 (6 bases each). This CDR3 comprises 15 residues. CDR1 is MNHEY, CDR2 SVGAGI, per germline. V lost 6 bases to trimming and J lost 0 bases, with 11 bases between them. The CDR3 DNA sequence: TGTGCCAGCAGACACGGGGGCTCGAACACCGGGGAGCTGTTTTTT. Protein sequence: CASRHGGSNTGELFF.

The J gene is TRBJ1-1, the V gene TRBV2; perhaps TRBD1 as D (5 bases). Germline CDR1 reads SNHLY; CDR2 reads FYNNEI. Between the trimmed V and J ends, which lost 6 bases and 3 bases, there was a span of 17 bases. CDR3 size: 15 residues. For the CDR3, the DNA is TGTGCCAGCAGGGAGTTCCTGGGGGAAGACACTGAAGCTTTCTTT. It yields the protein CASREFLGEDTEAFF.

This clone was counted only a few times. V and J are TRBV6-1 and TRBJ1-1; TRBD1 matches 8 bases. V gave up 2 bases and J gave up 4 bases; unmatched junction bases: 3. Germline V gene data show CDR1 as MNHNS and CDR2 as SASEGT. This CDR3 contains 14 residues. The CDR3 loop is CASSEQGAVTEAFF. DNA for the CDR3: TGTGCCAGCAGTGAACAGGGGGCCGTCACTGAAGCTTTCTTT.

V is TRBV5-4 and J is TRBJ2-5; D is possibly TRBD1 or TRBD2 (5 bases each). Looked up from germline, CDR1 is SGHNT and CDR2 is YYREEE (reference sequence). The CDR3 consists of 13 residues. Trimming pared 5 bases from V and 5 bases from J, leaving 13 bases between. The CDR3 spells CASSLTGDETQYF. The CDR3 DNA is TGTGCCAGCAGTTTGACTGGGGACGAGACCCAGTACTTC.

The count of this clone is one. Other DNA sequences in this sample translate to the same CDR3. This rearrangement joins TRBV20-1 to TRBJ2-7, with no clear D. The length of the CDR3 is 11 residues. Trimming cost V 3 bases and J 3 bases, with 6 bases left between them. From germline, CDR1 is DFQATT and CDR2 SNEGSKA (reference sequence). Here the CDR3 DNA reads TGCAGTGCTAGTGGAAACTACGAGCAGTACTTC. Residues: CSASGNYEQYF.

The chain is built from TRBV7-9 and TRBJ2-5; 9 bases fit TRBD1. The CDR3 consists of 16 residues. Germline lookup yields CDR1 SEHNR and CDR2 FQNEAQ (reference sequence). With 5 bases clipped from V and 1 base from J, the junction kept 8 bases outside the gene matches. The CDR3 reads CASSDWGDRAQETQYF. The CDR3 nucleotides read TGTGCCAGCAGCGACTGGGGGGACAGGGCCCAAGAGACCCAGTACTTC.

The sample holds a few counts of this clone. The chain has TRBV6-5 and TRBJ2-5; 7 bases fit TRBD2. CDR3 length: 12 residues. Trimming removed 8 bases from V and 2 bases from J; junction bases left unmatched: 2. Germline V gene data show CDR1 as MNHEY and CDR2 as SVGAGI. CDR3 sequence (DNA): TGTGCCAGCGAGGGACTACAAGAGACCCAGTACTTC. Its translation: CASEGLQETQYF.

The chain employs TRBV7-2 and TRBJ2-1; the D is unclear. Between the trimmed V and J ends, which lost 2 bases and 3 bases, there was a span of 8 bases. CDR1 SGHTA and CDR2 FQGNSA come from the germline V gene. The CDR3 covers 14 residues. The CDR3 DNA reads as TGTGCCAGCAGCTTAAGAGCAAACTACAATGAGCAGTTCTTC. It translates to CASSLRANYNEQFF.

In this sample, this clone turned up once. This chain uses TRBV10-3 with TRBJ2-3; 8 bases fit TRBD1. CDR3 length: 16 amino acids. Trimming took 2 bases from V and 3 from J; bases not matched to a gene: 7. The germline gives CDR1 ENHRY, CDR2 SYGVKD. CDR3 nucleotides: TGTGCCATCAGTGAGGGGTCAGGGGGCGCGACAGATACGCAGTATTTT. It encodes CAISEGSGGATDTQYF.

The rearrangement links TRBV7-5 to TRBJ1-1. TRBV7-5 is assigned pseudogene status. The CDR3 sequence is 13 residues long. The CDR3 spells CARSSSFIPEAFF. CDR3 nucleotide sequence: TGTGCCAGAAGCTCGTCGTTTATCCCCGAAGCTTTCTTT.

The chain uses TRBV6-5 and TRBJ2-7; D tentatively reads TRBD1 or TRBD2 (5 bases each). Trimming pared 6 bases from V and 2 bases from J, leaving 8 bases between. There are 12 residues in the CDR3. The germline CDR1 and CDR2 sequences are MNHEY and SVGAGI. CDR3 region: CASRRGPYEQYF. For the CDR3, the DNA is TGTGCCAGCAGGAGGGGACCCTACGAGCAGTACTTC.

V gene TRBV9 combines with J gene TRBJ1-6; D may be TRBD1 (5 bases). The CDR3 spans 15 residues. Germline V gene lookup returns CDR1 SGDLS and CDR2 YYNGEE. Trimming took 3 bases from V and 7 from J, leaving 14 bases between them. CDR3 residues: CASSATGGINSPLHF. The CDR3 DNA follows: TGTGCCAGCAGCGCCACTGGGGGGATAAATTCACCCCTCCACTTT. The full variable domain, in which reference TRBV9 and TRBJ1-6 provide the parts outside the CDR3, is DSGVTQTPKHLITATGQRVTLRCSPRSGDLSVYWYQQSLDQGLQFLIQYYNGEERAKGNILERFSAQQFPDLHSELNLSSLELGDSALYFCASSATGGINSPLHFGNGTRLTVT.

This sequence joins TRBV6-1 and TRBJ1-5; D is uncertain. Germline-derived CDR1 and CDR2 are MNHNS and SASEGT. The CDR3 has 17 amino acids. Trimming cost V 0 bases and J 0 bases, with 12 bases left between them. The CDR3 coding sequence is TGTGCCAGCAGTGAAGCGACATGGGTCATTAGCAATCAGCCCCAGCATTTT. Translated: CASSEATWVISNQPQHF.

This sequence joins TRBV12-3 or TRBV12-4 and TRBJ2-3; D may be TRBD1 or TRBD2 (5 bases each). V was trimmed by 11 bases and J by 2 bases, leaving 14 bases between them. The CDR3 is made up of 13 amino acids. The CDR3 bases are TGTGCCGGAACCCGGGACCCCACAGATACGCAGTATTTT. Its protein product is CAGTRDPTDTQYF.

The chain joins TRBV2 to TRBJ2-2; TRBD1 or TRBD2 may be the D gene (5 bases each). CDR1 SNHLY and CDR2 FYNNEI come from the germline V gene. Trimming cost V 4 bases and J 7 bases, with 16 bases left between them. CDR3 size: 15 residues. The CDR3 nucleotides read TGTGCCAGCAGTGTCCTCGGGGCCGGGAACGGGGAGCTGTTTTTT. It encodes CASSVLGAGNGELFF.

The chain carries TRBV28 and TRBJ1-5, with D possibly TRBD1 on 5 matching bases. Deletions cut 6 bases from V and 11 bases from J, with 11 bases between. The CDR3 has 11 amino acids. Germline CDR1 is MDHEN and CDR2 is SYDVKM. The chain's CDR3 is CASRTVGAQHF. The CDR3 coding sequence is TGTGCCAGCAGAACTGTAGGGGCCCAGCATTTT.

J is TRBJ2-5 and V is TRBV7-8; 11 nucleotides line up with TRBD2. From germline, CDR1 is SGHVS and CDR2 FQNEAQ. The CDR3 extends over 16 amino acids. The V gene end was trimmed by 5 bases and the J gene end by 2 bases; junction bases not matched to a gene: 7. CDR3 in amino acids: CASSPKLAGEQETQYF. DNA for the CDR3: TGTGCCAGCAGCCCAAAACTAGCGGGGGAACAAGAGACCCAGTACTTC.

The chain links TRBV30 to TRBJ1-1; 7 bases fit TRBD1. Germline V gene sequence: CDR1 GTSNPN, CDR2 SVGIG (reference sequence). The CDR3 spans 15 residues. The junction had 9 bases not matched to a gene; V was cut back by 5 bases and J by 0 bases. This CDR3 reads CAWHRDRGVNTEAFF. CDR3 nucleotide sequence: TGTGCCTGGCACCGGGACAGAGGGGTGAACACTGAAGCTTTCTTT.

The chain recombines TRBV28 with TRBJ1-6; D is ambiguous. The CDR3 totals 13 residues. V lost 4 bases to trimming and J lost 5 bases, with 6 bases between them. Per the germline V gene, CDR1 is MDHEN and CDR2 is SYDVKM. The CDR3 reads CASSSGNNSPLHF. CDR3 nucleotides: TGTGCCAGCAGTTCGGGAAATAATTCACCCCTCCACTTT.

This clone was seen at least ten times. V usage is TRBV2 and J usage is TRBJ1-3; D ambiguous. Between the trimmed V and J ends, which lost 8 bases and 4 bases, there was a span of 9 bases. The germline CDR1 and CDR2 sequences are SNHLY and FYNNEI. This CDR3 is 12 amino acids long. The CDR3 spells CASGYTGNTIYF. Here the CDR3 DNA reads TGTGCCAGCGGGTACACAGGAAACACCATATATTTT.

Comment on this clone: At one of its ends the junction is not consistent with the germline gene, which may arise from a read error. Other DNA sequences in this specimen translate into the identical CDR3. The J gene is TRBJ2-7, the V gene TRBV11-2; either TRBD1 or TRBD2 may supply D (5 bases each). Germline V gene sequence: CDR1 SGHAT, CDR2 FQNNGV. CDR3 length equals 14 residues. In nucleotides, the CDR3 is TGTGCCAGCAGCTCCCGAGGGGATGTCTACGAGCAGTACTTT. Translation gives CASSSRGDVYEQYF.

In this sample, this clone turned up a few times. DNA of the CDR3: TGTGCCAGTACAAACTTGAACACTGAAGCTTTCTTT. This encodes CASTNLNTEAFF. The chain links TRBV6-6 to TRBJ1-1; the D is unclear. Germline loops: CDR1 MNHNY, CDR2 SVGAGI (reference sequence). The ends were cut back, 9 bases at V and 0 bases at J, with 8 bases in the middle. This CDR3 spans 12 amino acids.